The 2 T cell receptor beta chains in this list originate from one sample, sequenced in a study of vaccination effects on CD4 cells after COVID-19. The repertoire was sequenced with immunoSEQ multiplex PCR; TCRdb's copy has only in-frame clones and lacks some. The sample carries 30,000 to 35,000 clones, around 74% recorded once. No cognate antigen is known for these TCRs. Researchers isolated CD4+ T cells once about 11 days of culture had elapsed. Subjects were given two BNT162b2 or mRNA-1273 vaccine doses. The sequences come from CD4+ T cells from PBMCs cultured without peptide, collected after COVID-19 vaccination. The receptors were gathered from a human donor who received a COVID-19 vaccine.

V usage is TRBV28 and J usage is TRBJ2-2, with TRBD1 matching 9 bases. Germline V lookup: CDR1 MDHEN, CDR2 SYDVKM. The CDR3 is made up of 14 amino acids. Germline trimming cut 8 bases from V and 2 bases from J; bases unmatched to any gene: 3. CDR3 nucleotides: TGTGCCAGCTGGGACAGGGAAAACACCGGGGAGCTGTTTTTT. Amino acids: CASWDRENTGELFF. Full variable domain (outside the CDR3, taken from reference TRBV28 and TRBJ2-2): DVKVTQSSRYLVKRTGEKVFLECVQDMDHENMFWYRQDPGLGLRLIYFSYDVKMKEKGDIPEGYSVSREKKERFSLILESASTNQTSMYLCASWDRENTGELFFGEGSRLTVL.

A word on this clone: One end of the junction does not line up with germline, which may come from a read error. This sequence joins TRBV28 and TRBJ1-3; D unclear. In germline, CDR1 is MDHEN, CDR2 SYDVKM. The CDR3 spans 14 residues. CDR3 loop: CASGLVDSGNTIYF. The CDR3 DNA reads as TGTGCCAGCGGTTTAGTCGACTCTGGAAACACCATATATTTT.